One sample yielded the 15 T cell receptor beta chains listed below, sequenced in a study of Ad26.COV2.S vaccination and SARS-CoV-2 variants. Treatment described: about 20 received Ad26.COV2.S at low or high dose, single or two shots; roughly five received placebo; per-sample allocation not given. Sampling took place 63 days after the first vaccine or placebo injection. The method was immunoSEQ multiplex PCR; TCRdb's version includes in-frame clones alone and lacks a portion of them. The sample lists about 390,000 clones, 92% occurring once. The source material was peripheral blood, sampled in a trial of Ad26.COV2.S vaccine versus placebo. These receptor sequences come from a person aged 18-60 years who received the Ad26.COV2.S COVID-19 vaccine or a placebo.

This clone was recorded once. The chain's CDR3 is CASSDSRGSPLHF. The DNA for the CDR3 is TGTGCCAGCAGTGACTCGAGGGGTTCACCCCTCCACTTT. V usage is TRBV6-4 and J usage is TRBJ1-6; TRBD1 might be the D (5 bases). Germline V gives CDR1 MRHNA, CDR2 SNTAGT. Trimming removed 0 bases at V and 9 bases at J, with 6 bases between. The CDR3 is made up of 13 amino acids.

V usage is TRBV20-1 and J usage is TRBJ1-2, with TRBD1 identical over 8 bases. V gave up 3 bases and J gave up 8 bases; unmatched junction bases: 11. CDR1 is DFQATT and CDR2 is SNEGSKA in the germline V gene (reference sequence). This CDR3 is 14 amino acids long. CDR3 sequence: CSASGSRGLQGYTF. The CDR3 nucleotides read TGCAGTGCTAGTGGATCCAGGGGGCTACAGGGCTACACCTTC.

The chain recombines TRBV13 with TRBJ2-1, with 10 bases fitting TRBD2. In germline, CDR1 is PRHDT, CDR2 FYEKMQ (reference sequence). Trimming cost V 2 bases and J 8 bases; bases outside gene matches: 9. The CDR3 is made up of 16 amino acids. The CDR3 is CASSLSSSGGPYEQFF. For the CDR3, the DNA is TGTGCCAGCAGCTTATCAAGTAGCGGGGGGCCCTATGAGCAGTTCTTC.

The chain carries TRBV7-9 and TRBJ1-1; D is unclear. Per germline, CDR1 SEHNR and CDR2 FQNEAQ (reference sequence). The CDR3 extends over 13 amino acids. V lost 2 bases, J lost 4 bases, and 8 bases lay in between. CDR3 region: CASSLSAGTEAFF. The CDR3 bases are TGTGCCAGCAGCTTATCGGCCGGCACTGAAGCTTTCTTT.

The chain recombines TRBV11-2 with TRBJ1-6; D call uncertain. Trimming took 1 base from V and 9 from J, leaving 4 bases between them. The CDR3 is made up of 12 amino acids. Germline loops: CDR1 SGHAT, CDR2 FQNNGV. CDR3 protein: CASSLGVSPLHF. The CDR3 region has the DNA TGTGCCAGCAGCTTAGGCGTTTCACCCCTCCACTTT.

Only one count was recorded for this clone. The rearrangement links TRBV13 to TRBJ2-7, with a possible D match to TRBD1 (6 bases). Germline V gene data show CDR1 as PRHDT and CDR2 as FYEKMQ (reference sequence). Trimming left V 5 bases short and J 3 bases short, with 14 bases between. The CDR3 has 14 amino acids. The CDR3 bases are TGTGCCAGCAGCCAGGGGAGCGGTAGCTACGAGCAGTACTTC. It yields the protein CASSQGSGSYEQYF.

The chain joins TRBV13 to TRBJ2-7; the match to TRBD1 covers 10 bases. With V trimmed by 0 bases and J by 2 bases, 4 bases remained unmatched. The CDR3 runs to 16 residues. From germline, CDR1 is PRHDT and CDR2 FYEKMQ (reference sequence). CDR3 DNA sequence: TGTGCCAGCAGCTTAGGTCCGGGACAGGGGACCTACGAGCAGTACTTC. It codes for CASSLGPGQGTYEQYF.

The chain carries TRBV5-1 and TRBJ2-7; 8 bases agree with TRBD1. Germline CDR1 reads SGHRS; CDR2 reads YFSETQ. With V trimmed by 4 bases and J by 0 bases, 9 bases remained unmatched. The CDR3 loop spans 16 amino acids. This chain's CDR3 is CASSTGQGMVSYEQYF. In DNA form, the CDR3 reads TGCGCCAGCAGCACCGGACAGGGTATGGTCTCCTACGAGCAGTACTTC.

CDR3 sequence (DNA): TGTGCCGGTCGGGCGGGTGTGGGGACTGAAGCTTTCTTT. Translated: CAGRAGVGTEAFF. The rearrangement joins TRBV6-5 to TRBJ1-1, with unresolved D. This CDR3 comprises 13 residues. V was shortened by 11 bases and J by 5 bases, with 18 bases between the two germline ends. The germline V gene has CDR1 MNHEY and CDR2 SVGAGI.

The count of this clone is one. The chain recombines TRBV7-9 with TRBJ2-1; the D gene is possibly TRBD2 (6 bases). The CDR3 totals 14 residues. Germline CDR1 SEHNR, CDR2 FQNEAQ (reference sequence). V lost 0 bases and J lost 10, with 13 bases in between. The CDR3 coding sequence is TGTGCCAGCAGCTTAGCGACTAGACTTCAAGAGCAGTTCTTC. It is translated as CASSLATRLQEQFF.

V and J are TRBV2 and TRBJ1-5; D uncertain. CDR3 length equals 12 residues. Germline V lookup: CDR1 SNHLY, CDR2 FYNNEI. With 7 bases removed from V and 4 bases from J, the gap between germline ends came to 8 bases. The CDR3 DNA sequence: TGTGCCAGCAAGGAGTTTAATCAGCCCCAGCATTTT. It translates to CASKEFNQPQHF.

Regarding this clone: This sample includes further DNA sequences coding for the same CDR3. This chain links TRBV24-1 with TRBJ1-1, with 9 bases that match TRBD1. V was clipped by 7 bases and J by 5 bases; unmatched bases: 4. There are 13 residues in the CDR3. The germline V gene encodes CDR1 KGHDR and CDR2 SFDVKD. The CDR3 coding sequence is TGTGCCACCAGCGACAGGGGGAGGACTGAAGCTTTCTTT. This encodes CATSDRGRTEAFF.

The genes are TRBV7-2 and TRBJ2-4; D gene uncertain. V was trimmed by 3 bases and J by 9 bases, leaving 15 bases between them. The CDR3 sequence is 14 residues long. Per germline, CDR1 SGHTA and CDR2 FQGNSA. The CDR3 protein is CASSFKSDWSIQYF. The CDR3 DNA reads TGTGCCAGCAGCTTTAAAAGCGATTGGAGCATTCAGTACTTC.

The chain links TRBV30 to TRBJ1-4; maybe TRBD1 (6 bases). The CDR3 is 13 amino acids. Germline CDR1 is GTSNPN and CDR2 is SVGIG (reference sequence). V was trimmed by 1 base and J by 8 bases, leaving 11 bases between them. CDR3 DNA sequence: TGTGCCTGGAGTGGTTCTACAGGGGAAAAACTGTTTTTT. It specifies CAWSGSTGEKLFF.

This chain joins TRBV18 and TRBJ2-5; no definite D call. Trimming shortened V by 0 bases and J by 5 bases, and 13 bases separated the two germline ends. Germline V CDR1 and CDR2: KGHSH, LQKENI. The CDR3 runs to 15 residues. The CDR3 is CASSPPTQFGETQYF. The CDR3 nucleotides are TGTGCCAGCTCACCACCGACACAGTTCGGGGAGACCCAGTACTTC.